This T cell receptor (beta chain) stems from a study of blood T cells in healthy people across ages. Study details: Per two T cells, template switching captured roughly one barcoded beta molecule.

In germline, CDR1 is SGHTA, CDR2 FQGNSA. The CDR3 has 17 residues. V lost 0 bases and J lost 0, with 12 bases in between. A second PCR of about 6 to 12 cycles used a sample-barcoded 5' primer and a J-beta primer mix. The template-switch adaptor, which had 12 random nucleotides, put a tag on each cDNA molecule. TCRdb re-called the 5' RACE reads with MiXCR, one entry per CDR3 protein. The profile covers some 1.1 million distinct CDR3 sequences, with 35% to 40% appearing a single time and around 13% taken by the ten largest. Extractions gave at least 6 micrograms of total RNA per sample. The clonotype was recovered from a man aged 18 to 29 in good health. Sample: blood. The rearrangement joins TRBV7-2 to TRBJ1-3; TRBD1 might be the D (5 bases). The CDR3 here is CASSLAGGGDSGNTIYF. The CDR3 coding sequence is TGTGCCAGCAGCTTAGCGGGTGGGGGGGACTCTGGAAACACCATATATTTT.